This entry lists 21 T cell receptor beta chains sequenced from one sample in a study of T cells after yellow fever vaccination. TCRdb reprocessed the 5' RACE reads via MiXCR and lists one record per CDR3 protein. The sample has nearly 550,000 distinct CDR3 sequences, around 21% seen once; the top ten hold roughly an eighth. Sequenced here: PBMCs, sampled 15 days after the yellow fever booster vaccination. The receptor set was obtained from a man aged 25-45 years who received the YFV17D yellow fever vaccine.

The chain carries TRBV7-9 and TRBJ2-7, with D maybe TRBD1 (5 bases). The CDR3 runs to 13 residues. The V end was cut by 5 bases, the J end by 1 base, with 9 bases between. CDR1 and CDR2 (germline): SEHNR, FQNEAQ (reference sequence). This CDR3 is CASSTRQSYEQYF. DNA of the CDR3: TGTGCCAGCAGCACCCGACAGTCCTACGAGCAGTACTTC. The variable domain in full, completed from reference TRBV7-9 and TRBJ2-7, reads DTGVSQNPRHKITKRGQNVTFRCDPISEHNRLYWYRQTLGQGPEFLTYFQNEAQLEKSRLLSDRFSAERPKGSFSTLEIQRTEQGDSAMYLCASSTRQSYEQYFGPGTRLTVT.

V usage is TRBV28 and J usage is TRBJ2-7; the match to TRBD2 covers 8 bases. This CDR3 is 15 amino acids long. CDR1 and CDR2 (germline): MDHEN, SYDVKM. Trimming removed 8 bases from V and 0 bases from J; junction bases left unmatched: 9. CDR3 loop: CASSLAGLDSYEQYF. The DNA for the CDR3 is TGTGCCAGCTCCTTAGCGGGACTCGACTCCTACGAGCAGTACTTC.

This clonotype was found a few times. The rearrangement joins TRBV6-2 or TRBV6-3 to TRBJ2-1, with TRBD2 matching over 10 bases. The CDR3 contains 20 residues. From germline, CDR1 is MNHEY and CDR2 SVGEGT. The V gene end was trimmed by 6 bases and the J gene end by 4 bases; junction bases not matched to a gene: 21. The CDR3 loop is CASSYEEPFDLAGGYNEQFF. In DNA form, the CDR3 reads TGTGCCAGCAGCTACGAGGAACCCTTTGACTTAGCGGGAGGATACAATGAGCAGTTCTTC.

This sequence joins TRBV29-1 and TRBJ2-5; possibly TRBD1 or TRBD2 for D (6 bases each). The CDR3 is made up of 13 amino acids. The V end was cut by 8 bases, the J end by 2 bases, with 15 bases between. Germline assignment: CDR1 SQVTM and CDR2 ANQGSEA. CDR3 nucleotides: TGCAGCTCAGGGGCCGGAGGGCAAGAGACCCAGTACTTC. Amino acids: CSSGAGGQETQYF.

The chain couples TRBV10-3 to TRBJ2-1; no firm D call. Trimming took off 2 bases at V and 8 bases at J, with 4 bases between the two ends. The germline CDR1 and CDR2 sequences are ENHRY and SYGVKD. The CDR3 spans 11 residues. This CDR3 reads CAISEGYEQFF. The DNA for the CDR3 is TGTGCCATCAGTGAGGGATATGAGCAGTTCTTC.

This sequence joins TRBV14 and TRBJ2-1, with D possibly being TRBD1 (5 bases). V lost 4 bases to trimming and J lost 7 bases, with 11 bases between them. This CDR3 has 13 residues. Per germline, CDR1 SGHDN and CDR2 FVKESK. CDR3 residues: CASSPHRGNEQFF. The CDR3 bases are TGTGCCAGCAGCCCACATAGGGGAAATGAGCAGTTCTTC.

V is TRBV28 and J is TRBJ2-7; D assignment may be TRBD1 or TRBD2 (5 bases each). Trimming left V 5 bases short and J 2 bases short, with 16 bases between. The length of the CDR3 is 15 residues. Germline V gives CDR1 MDHEN, CDR2 SYDVKM. CDR3 amino acids: CASSGAGTLTYEQYF. In DNA form, the CDR3 reads TGTGCCAGCAGTGGGGCCGGGACCTTAACCTACGAGCAGTACTTC.

This clonotype was detected only a few times. The gene calls are TRBV20-1 and TRBJ2-5, with TRBD2 matching 9 bases. V was clipped by 3 bases and J by 7 bases; unmatched bases: 3. In germline, CDR1 is DFQATT, CDR2 SNEGSKA (reference sequence). The CDR3 totals 12 residues. CDR3 amino acids: CSARREGVTQYF. CDR3 nucleotide sequence: TGCAGTGCTAGGCGGGAGGGGGTGACCCAGTACTTC.

The J gene is TRBJ2-3, the V gene TRBV20-1; the match to TRBD2 covers 8 bases. Germline trimming cut 4 bases from V and 3 bases from J; bases unmatched to any gene: 3. Germline lookup yields CDR1 DFQATT and CDR2 SNEGSKA (reference sequence). This CDR3 spans 13 amino acids. The CDR3 nucleotides are TGCAGTGCTACCTTAGCGGGAACAGATACGCAGTATTTT. It codes for CSATLAGTDTQYF.

This clonotype occurred a few times. This chain joins TRBV5-1 and TRBJ2-1; 11 nucleotides align to TRBD1. Germline assignment: CDR1 SGHRS and CDR2 YFSETQ. The CDR3 totals 18 residues. V was pared by 1 base and J by 3 bases, with 9 bases of the junction left unmatched. CDR3 in amino acids: CASSLRLLGTGGYNEQFF. The CDR3 DNA follows: TGCGCCAGCAGCTTGAGGCTGTTGGGGACAGGGGGCTACAATGAGCAGTTCTTC.

This clonotype turned up a few times. The J gene is TRBJ2-1, the V gene TRBV20-1, with D unresolved. Looked up from germline, CDR1 is DFQATT and CDR2 is SNEGSKA (reference sequence). CDR3 length: 11 amino acids. V was pared by 6 bases and J by 10 bases, with 13 bases between. The chain's CDR3 is CSATRTQEQFF. In nucleotides, the CDR3 is TGCAGTGCAACGAGGACGCAGGAGCAGTTCTTC.

A few counts support this clonotype. V is TRBV18 and J is TRBJ2-1; 11 nucleotides agree with TRBD2. The V segment lost 3 bases and the J segment 6 bases; nucleotides outside the gene matches: 7. There are 16 residues in the CDR3. Germline lookup yields CDR1 KGHSH and CDR2 LQKENI. The CDR3 loop reads CASSPLSGRALNEQFF. The CDR3 DNA follows: TGTGCCAGCTCACCCCTTAGCGGGAGGGCCCTCAATGAGCAGTTCTTC.

This clonotype was counted a few times. The genes are TRBV7-3 and TRBJ2-3, with 7 bases fitting TRBD2. Germline loops: CDR1 SGHTA, CDR2 FQGTGA. This CDR3 comprises 16 residues. V shed 5 bases and J 1 base; nucleotides not matched to a gene: 9. The CDR3 sequence: CASSPDGGMGTDTQYF. DNA of the CDR3: TGTGCCAGCAGCCCAGACGGGGGGATGGGCACAGATACGCAGTATTTT.

The rearrangement joins TRBV7-2 to TRBJ2-5; TRBD1 or TRBD2 may be the D gene (5 bases each). V was pared by 3 bases and J by 5 bases, with 10 bases between. Germline V gene sequence: CDR1 SGHTA, CDR2 FQGNSA. CDR3 length: 13 residues. CDR3: CASSFMRGETQYF. DNA of the CDR3: TGTGCCAGCAGCTTCATGAGGGGTGAGACCCAGTACTTC.

This chain connects TRBV30 to TRBJ2-7; D is undetermined. Germline V gene data show CDR1 as GTSNPN and CDR2 as SVGIG (reference sequence). The V and J ends lost 0 bases and 2 bases respectively, with 8 bases between them. The CDR3 is 13 amino acids. The CDR3 DNA reads as TGTGCCTGGAGTGTTTCTGGTACCTACGAGCAGTACTTC. Translating it yields CAWSVSGTYEQYF.

The CDR3 coding sequence is TGCAGCGTTGAATTGGCTAGCGGCTCCTACGAGCAGTACTTC. This translates into CSVELASGSYEQYF. J is TRBJ2-7 and V is TRBV29-1; 7 positions agree with TRBD2. The CDR3 runs to 14 residues. CDR1 and CDR2 (germline): SQVTM, ANQGSEA. Germline trimming cut 2 bases from V and 0 bases from J; bases unmatched to any gene: 4.

This clonotype was observed a handful of times. The DNA of the CDR3 is TGTGCCAGCAGCCTCAGTCGCGATGAGCAGTTCTTC. It translates to CASSLSRDEQFF. The gene calls are TRBV7-2 and TRBJ2-1, with D hard to call. Per germline, CDR1 SGHTA and CDR2 FQGNSA. V lost 5 bases and J 8 bases, leaving 10 bases between the germline ends. The CDR3 runs to 12 residues.

This clonotype has a handful of counts. V is TRBV6-2 or TRBV6-3 and J is TRBJ2-5, with 8 bases fitting TRBD1. Germline V gene lookup returns CDR1 MNHEY and CDR2 SVGEGT. There are 15 residues in the CDR3. With V trimmed by 7 bases and J by 5 bases, 12 bases remained unmatched. Here the CDR3 reads CASKMDRVREETQYF. For the CDR3, the DNA is TGTGCCAGCAAGATGGACAGGGTACGGGAGGAGACCCAGTACTTC.

The chain uses TRBV29-1 and TRBJ2-1; D perhaps matches TRBD2 (5 bases). Germline-derived CDR1 and CDR2 are SQVTM and ANQGSEA. The germline V and J ends were trimmed by 7 bases and 0 bases, with 22 bases remaining between them. The CDR3 is 17 amino acids. The CDR3 DNA sequence: TGCAGCGCCGAGTATCGTTCACGCGGGCTCTCCTACAATGAGCAGTTCTTC. Protein product: CSAEYRSRGLSYNEQFF.

The chain recombines TRBV14 with TRBJ2-3; the D gene is possibly TRBD1 (6 bases). This CDR3 region has 15 residues. Germline V gives CDR1 SGHDN, CDR2 FVKESK. V was trimmed by 2 bases and J by 2 bases, leaving 11 bases between them. The CDR3 nucleotides read TGTGCCAGCAGCCAAATCAGGGGCTTCACAGATACGCAGTATTTT. Translating gives CASSQIRGFTDTQYF.

This chain connects TRBV7-2 to TRBJ2-3; 10 bases fit TRBD2. V trimming: 4 bases; J trimming: 8 bases; junction bases outside the gene matches: 6. The CDR3 covers 14 residues. Germline CDR1 SGHTA, CDR2 FQGNSA. The CDR3 region is CASSWTSGPGTQYF. CDR3 bases: TGTGCCAGCAGCTGGACTAGCGGTCCCGGTACGCAGTATTTT.